This entry features one TCR beta chain sequence. The data originate from a study of cytomegalovirus exposure and HLA in healthy donors. Use of 60 Vbeta and 13 Jbeta primers characterized the PCR. Assay used: immunoSEQ multiplex PCR; TCRdb lists only in-frame clones, some missing. The table lists 150,000 to 160,000 clones, about 85% of them singletons, with roughly 8% in the top ten. Each donor was healthy, and each was a bone marrow donor. The TCR comes from a man aged 25 to 40 in good health and CMV-seropositive. The material sequenced was PBMCs.

CDR3 sequence reads: CASSPRDSFAWEQYF. CDR3 sequence (DNA): TGTGCCAGCAGTCCCCGGGACAGCTTTGCGTGGGAGCAGTACTTC. This rearrangement joins TRBV28 to TRBJ2-7; 7 bases map to TRBD1. There are 15 residues in the CDR3. Germline values: CDR1 MDHEN, CDR2 SYDVKM. The J segment lost 7 bases and the V segment lost 5 bases, leaving 14 bases of the junction unmatched.